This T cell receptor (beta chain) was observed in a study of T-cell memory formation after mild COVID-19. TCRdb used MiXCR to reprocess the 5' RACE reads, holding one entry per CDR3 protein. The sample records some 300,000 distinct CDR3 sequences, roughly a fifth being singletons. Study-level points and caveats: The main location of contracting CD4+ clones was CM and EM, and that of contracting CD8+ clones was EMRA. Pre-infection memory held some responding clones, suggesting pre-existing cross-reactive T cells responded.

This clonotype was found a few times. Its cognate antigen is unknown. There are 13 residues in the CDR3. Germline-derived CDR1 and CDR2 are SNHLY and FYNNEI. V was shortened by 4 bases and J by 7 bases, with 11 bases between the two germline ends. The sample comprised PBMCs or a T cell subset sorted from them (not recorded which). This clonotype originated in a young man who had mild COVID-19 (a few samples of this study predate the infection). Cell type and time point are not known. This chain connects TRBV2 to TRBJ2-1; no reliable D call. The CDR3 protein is CASSAPPRNEQFF. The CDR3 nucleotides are TGTGCCAGCAGTGCTCCACCCAGGAATGAGCAGTTCTTC.